A single sample gave rise to the 9 T cell receptor beta chains below, sequenced in a study of human T cells and chemical hapten exposure. TCRdb re-called the RACE reads with MiXCR, one entry per CDR3 protein. The sample records about 93,000 distinct CDR3 sequences, approximately 8.2% being singletons. As for time point: healthy volunteer bleed at 2 weeks. Unfractionated whole blood yielded total RNA. The sample comprised whole blood. The receptors were gathered from a female donor in good health. Some clones in this sample may be carry-over from other donors' samples.

This clonotype was seen more than once but under ten times. J is TRBJ2-7 and V is TRBV7-2; D remains ambiguous. CDR1 SGHTA and CDR2 FQGNSA come from the germline V gene. The CDR3 sequence is 17 residues long. V was pared by 5 bases and J by 3 bases, with 23 bases between. The CDR3 sequence: CASSAYFTGSPVYEQYF. In DNA form, the CDR3 reads TGTGCCAGCAGCGCCTATTTCACGGGTTCGCCCGTCTACGAGCAGTACTTC.

This clonotype was seen a handful of times. At one of its ends the junction is not consistent with the germline gene, which may arise from a read error. The chain combines TRBV30 with TRBJ1-1, with D hard to call. The germline CDR1 and CDR2 sequences are GTSNPN and SVGIG (reference sequence). This CDR3 is 11 amino acids long. The CDR3 DNA reads TGTGCCTGGAGTGATGATGTCAGCTGGGGATTT. Its protein is CAWSDDVSWGF.

This clonotype was seen a handful of times. The rearrangement links TRBV12-3 or TRBV12-4 to TRBJ2-1, with TRBD2 matching over 10 bases. CDR3 length equals 15 residues. The junction had 11 bases not matched to a gene; V was cut back by 7 bases and J by 8 bases. Here the CDR3 reads CASTSLAGVKYEQFF. The CDR3, as DNA: TGTGCCAGCACCTCTCTAGCGGGAGTGAAATATGAGCAGTTCTTC.

The gene calls are TRBV5-1 and TRBJ1-1, with D unresolved. Deletions cut 3 bases from V and 3 bases from J, with 3 bases between. Germline loops: CDR1 SGHRS, CDR2 YFSETQ. The CDR3 extends over 11 amino acids. CDR3 protein: CASSSDTEAFF. CDR3 bases: TGCGCCAGCAGCTCGGACACTGAAGCTTTCTTT.

The chain links TRBV6-1 to TRBJ2-5, with 7 nucleotides matching TRBD2. This CDR3 spans 13 amino acids. The V segment lost 2 bases and the J segment 5 bases; nucleotides outside the gene matches: 2. CDR1 MNHNS and CDR2 SASEGT come from the germline V gene. CDR3 nucleotide sequence: TGTGCCAGCAGTGAAATCGGGAGGGAGACCCAGTACTTC. It translates to CASSEIGRETQYF.

This clonotype occurred many times. This chain joins TRBV12-5 and TRBJ1-5; D possibly corresponds to TRBD1 (5 bases). The CDR3 consists of 13 residues. Germline V lookup: CDR1 LGHNT, CDR2 FRNRAP. Trimming removed 3 bases from V and 7 bases from J, with 10 bases in between. Here the CDR3 reads CASGFQGQQPQHF. The CDR3 nucleotides are TGTGCTAGTGGTTTCCAGGGCCAGCAGCCCCAGCATTTT.

This clonotype has more than one count but fewer than ten. This sequence joins TRBV2 and TRBJ2-3; D is unclear. V lost 2 bases to trimming and J lost 5 bases, with 8 bases between them. The germline V gene has CDR1 SNHLY and CDR2 FYNNEI. The CDR3 runs to 13 residues. The CDR3 is CASSERRGDTQYF. The DNA for the CDR3 is TGTGCCAGCAGTGAAAGGAGAGGAGATACGCAGTATTTT.

This clonotype was detected ten times or more. V gene TRBV7-9 combines with J gene TRBJ2-1; 9 nucleotides agree with TRBD1. This CDR3 contains 16 residues. V lost 5 bases and J lost 9; bases outside the gene matches: 14. The germline V gene has CDR1 SEHNR and CDR2 FQNEAQ (reference sequence). Here the CDR3 DNA reads TGTGCCAGCAGCGATAGTCCGGGACAGGGATGGGGTGAGCAGTTCTTC. Its translation: CASSDSPGQGWGEQFF.

This clonotype was seen only a few times. The chain joins TRBV7-9 to TRBJ2-1; 11 positions match TRBD2. There are 15 residues in the CDR3. With 3 bases clipped from V and 7 bases from J, the junction kept 5 bases outside the gene matches. Germline V CDR1 and CDR2: SEHNR, FQNEAQ (reference sequence). The CDR3 DNA follows: TGTGCCAGCAGCTTGCCGGGACTAGCGGCAAATGAGCAGTTCTTC. It specifies CASSLPGLAANEQFF.